This TCR beta chain was sequenced for a study of T cells in localized non-small cell lung cancer. Per germline, CDR1 SGHVS and CDR2 FNYEAQ. J was trimmed by 4 bases and V by 1 base; bases with no gene match: 8. The CDR3 extends over 16 amino acids. General study results and limits: Analysis by sequencing included only one tumor region, so heterogeneity remains possible. Across samples, adjacent lung featured a median roughly 50 of the top 100 tumor clones.

TCRdb's table, derived via immunoSEQ multiplex PCR, lists solely in-frame clones and lacks some. The repertoire holds roughly 29,000 clones, with approximately 84% as singletons. In the case of this clone: Its antigen is unknown.

The V gene is TRBV7-6, the J gene TRBJ2-5, with 8 bases that match TRBD1. The sequencing used peripheral blood mononuclear cells, collected before any cancer treatment. The clonotype was recovered from a man between 35 and 75 years old with stage III lung adenocarcinoma. Written as DNA, the CDR3 is TGTGCCAGCAGCTTAGTGGTGTCAGGGGGCGGAGAGACCCAGTACTTC. As protein: CASSLVVSGGGETQYF.